This is a list of T cell receptor beta chains from one sample in a study of T cells in Graves' hyperthyroidism and ophthalmopathy. TCRdb processed the multiplex PCR reads anew with MiXCR; each CDR3 protein has one entry. The sample holds 400,000 to 500,000 distinct CDR3 sequences, 14% to 15% seen once. The sequenced sample consisted of blood. The receptors come from a young man with Graves' ophthalmopathy. The CDR3 runs from the conserved cysteine through the conserved F or W. Each record gives: D gene, J gene, clone size, V gene, CDR3 protein, CDR3 DNA. The D gene is left open where the match is weak. Some rows mark clone size as missing; the rest say once, few, many or name a class of expanded clone.

>.|TRBJ2-7|.|TRBV25-1
CASSEYGGTPYEQYF
TGTGCCAGCAGTGAATATGGCGGGACCCCCTACGAGCAGTACTTC
>.|TRBJ1-3|.|TRBV6-1
CASSEWSGGNTIYF
TGTGCCAGCAGCGAGTGGAGCGGTGGAAACACCATATATTTT
>.|TRBJ2-1|many|TRBV2
CASRIYNEQFF
TGTGCCAGCAGAATCTACAATGAGCAGTTCTTC
>.|TRBJ1-5|many|TRBV15
CATSGQGSRQPQHF
TGTGCCACCAGCGGTCAGGGTTCAAGGCAGCCCCAGCATTTT
>TRBD2|TRBJ2-1|many|TRBV11-3
CASSLRLAGESEQFF
TGTGCCAGCAGCTTAAGGCTAGCGGGAGAGAGTGAGCAGTTCTTC
>TRBD1|TRBJ1-5|many|TRBV20-1
CSAREFGQGNQPQHF
TGCAGTGCTAGAGAATTTGGACAGGGGAATCAGCCCCAGCATTTT
>TRBD1|TRBJ1-2|many|TRBV3-1
CASSLLGQGNYGYTF
TGTGCCAGCAGCCTTCTAGGACAGGGTAACTATGGCTACACCTTC
>.|TRBJ2-5|many|TRBV27
CASSQTVAGGQETQYF
TGTGCCAGCAGTCAGACAGTCGCCGGGGGTCAAGAGACCCAGTACTTC
>.|TRBJ2-1|many|TRBV10-1
CASSESGGNQNEQFF
TGCGCCAGCAGTGAGTCTGGCGGTAACCAAAATGAGCAGTTCTTC
>TRBD1|TRBJ2-7|few|TRBV5-1
CASRYRGLSSYEQYF
TGCGCCAGCAGGTACAGGGGGCTTTCCTCCTACGAGCAGTACTTC
>.|TRBJ1-1|many|TRBV12-3/TRBV12-4
CASSPPGVPNTEAFF
TGTGCCAGCAGTCCCCCGGGGGTTCCAAACACTGAAGCTTTCTTT
>.|TRBJ1-2|few|TRBV27
CASSFSGPYGYTF
TGTGCCAGCAGTTTCTCGGGCCCCTATGGCTACACCTTC
>.|TRBJ1-1|many|TRBV18
CASSPSMGGTTEAFF
TGTGCCAGCTCACCGAGCATGGGGGGGACCACTGAAGCTTTCTTT
>.|TRBJ1-1|many|TRBV18
CASSPLDGMNTEAFF
TGTGCCAGCTCACCCTTGGACGGGATGAACACTGAAGCTTTCTTT
>TRBD2|TRBJ2-1|many|TRBV15
CATSTRLATYNEQFF
TGTGCCACCAGCACAAGACTAGCCACCTACAATGAGCAGTTCTTC
>.|TRBJ2-2|.|TRBV15
CATSPGETSNTGELFF
TGTGCCACCAGCCCCGGTGAGACCTCGAACACCGGGGAGCTGTTTTTT